The rows below give T cell receptor beta chains drawn from one sample of a study of blood T cell repertoires in COVID-19. Produced via immunoSEQ multiplex PCR; TCRdb's table is partial and in-frame only. The data show under 200,000 clones, approximately 90% seen once. The sample taken for sequencing was PBMCs or T cells enriched from blood (not recorded which). The receptors stem from a woman aged 50 to 65 who had recovered from COVID-19. Both conserved end residues are trimmed from each CDR3.

j_gene,v_gene,CDR3aa
TRBJ2-1,TRBV4-3,ASSRHKTGGPNEQF
TRBJ2-2,TRBV19,ASRVQTGELF
TRBJ1-6,TRBV2,ASSWDSSNNSPLH
TRBJ1-1,TRBV29-1,SVRGAGTEAF
TRBJ2-5,TRBV6-2/TRBV6-3,ASSYGGLVVRLSETQY
TRBJ1-1,TRBV7-8,ASSRDLSNTEAF
TRBJ2-7,TRBV5-1,ASSSYGTDLRGQY
TRBJ2-5,TRBV18,ASSPGAVSGGGTQY
TRBJ2-7,TRBV27,ASSLTPQSSYEQY
TRBJ2-3,TRBV3-1/TRBV3-2,ASSQEVGRYTDTQY
TRBJ1-1,TRBV2,ASSGDRDSADTEAF
TRBJ1-4,TRBV29-1,SVIGQGEKLF
TRBJ2-1,TRBV6-5,ASSYSTSGAYNEQF
TRBJ2-6,TRBV7-8,ASSAPRGRSAPGANVLT
TRBJ2-7,TRBV12-3/TRBV12-4,ASLRQGAYEQY
TRBJ2-6,TRBV6-4,ASSRGGTSGANVLT
TRBJ1-1,TRBV7-9,ASSLAGGAF
TRBJ2-5,TRBV28,ASSLGGGAGKTQY
TRBJ2-3,TRBV24-1,ATSDARTGTDTQY
TRBJ2-7,TRBV6-5,ASTTSGAPYEQY
TRBJ1-2,TRBV29-1,SALRDRDYGYT
TRBJ2-1,TRBV5-4,ASSLAPTSGTHNEQF
TRBJ2-3,TRBV11-3,ASSSAPGLASDTQY
TRBJ2-2,TRBV19,ASSYSTGGANAGELF
TRBJ1-5,TRBV5-6,ASIADRGVDQPQH
TRBJ1-1,TRBV18,ASSPESGAEAF
TRBJ2-5,TRBV7-9,ASSLTETGFGETQY
TRBJ1-2,TRBV18,ASSLLQGFDYGYT
TRBJ1-4,TRBV11-2,ASSAPLGTGGSNEKLF
TRBJ1-6,TRBV11-2,ASSLLALNSPLH
TRBJ2-7,TRBV29-1,SVEDPGASYEQY
TRBJ1-1,TRBV6-5,ASREGRRNTEAF
TRBJ2-7,TRBV27,ASTRTGTYEQY
TRBJ1-2,TRBV19,ASTLSRTLNYGYT
TRBJ2-3,TRBV27,ASSPRQGLTDTQY
TRBJ1-3,TRBV5-4,ASSSWDRGENTIY
TRBJ2-7,TRBV3-1/TRBV3-2,ASSRIGSGYEQY
TRBJ2-7,TRBV27,ASRFRGVGSYEQY
TRBJ1-1,TRBV15,ATTSRLVTEAF
TRBJ2-3,TRBV12-5,ASGPRDYRRTDTQY
TRBJ2-3,TRBV30,ASEGETDTQY
TRBJ1-5,TRBV6-5,ASSYSAGMAQEPQH
TRBJ1-5,TRBV9,ASSVEDSHLGQGGQPQH
TRBJ1-5,TRBV19,ASSIGAGVELGSNQPQH
TRBJ1-6,TRBV6-5,ASSRLDRSPLH
TRBJ2-1,TRBV7-8,ASSPQGQGGF
TRBJ2-5,TRBV2,ASKRTRGEEETQY
TRBJ1-2,TRBV4-1,ASSQGQGGPGYGYT
TRBJ2-2,TRBV6-5,ASRPTRDTGELF
TRBJ2-7,TRBV7-2,ASSLGGGDREQY